The 27 T cell receptor beta chains given below trace back to one sample, sequenced in a study of blood T cell repertoires in COVID-19. Repertoires were generated with immunoSEQ multiplex PCR, while TCRdb's copy carries only in-frame clones and drops some. The table has around 190,000 clones, about nine tenths seen once. The sequencing sample was made of PBMCs or T cells enriched from blood (not recorded which). All receptors derive from a man aged 18 to 29 with acute COVID-19.

The chain has TRBV4-2 and TRBJ2-1, with D possibly TRBD2 on 5 matching bases. Trimming left V 4 bases short and J 0 bases short, with 10 bases between. CDR1 is LGHNA, CDR2 YNFKEQ, per germline. This CDR3 comprises 15 residues. In DNA form, the CDR3 reads TGTGCCAGCAGCCTCGAGGGCAACTCCTACAATGAGCAGTTCTTC. It encodes CASSLEGNSYNEQFF.

V gene TRBV29-1 combines with J gene TRBJ2-3, with TRBD2 identical over 11 bases. Germline lookup yields CDR1 SQVTM and CDR2 ANQGSEA. CDR3 size: 14 residues. The junction had 9 bases not matched to a gene; V was cut back by 7 bases and J by 6 bases. CDR3 in amino acids: CSGLALAGDDTQYF. In DNA form, the CDR3 reads TGCAGCGGTCTGGCACTAGCGGGAGATGATACGCAGTATTTT.

This clone occurred a few times. At one end, the junction sequence differs from germline, possibly due to a read error. The chain links TRBV7-7 to TRBJ2-5, with D perhaps TRBD2 (6 bases). Germline-derived CDR1 and CDR2 are SSHAT and FNYEAQ (reference sequence). The CDR3 covers 15 residues. The CDR3 nucleotides are TGTGCTAGCAGCTTAGGGCCCACGGGAGTAGAGACCCAGTACTTC. This sequence encodes CASSLGPTGVETQYF.

The chain couples TRBV19 to TRBJ1-2, with 11 bases that match TRBD1. The CDR3 is made up of 15 amino acids. CDR1 is LNHDA, CDR2 SQIVND, per germline (reference sequence). V lost 6 bases and J lost 3; bases outside the gene matches: 6. In nucleotides, the CDR3 is TGTGCCAGTAGCACTTGGGACAGGGGGGACTATGGCTACACCTTC. Protein: CASSTWDRGDYGYTF.

The chain has TRBV28 and TRBJ1-5; tentatively, D is TRBD1 (6 bases). Germline V CDR1 and CDR2: MDHEN, SYDVKM. V gave up 4 bases and J gave up 2 bases, with 12 bases separating them. This CDR3 has 15 amino acids. As DNA, the CDR3 is TGTGCCAGCAGTTCGCGGGGGGCAGGCAATCAGCCCCAGCATTTT. This encodes CASSSRGAGNQPQHF.

The chain is built from TRBV4-3 and TRBJ2-7, with 7 bases matching TRBD2. CDR1 is LGHNA, CDR2 YSLEER, per germline. The junction had 17 bases not matched to a gene; V was cut back by 0 bases and J by 6 bases. The CDR3 runs 18 residues. The CDR3 sequence: CASSQDFAGEYFGGEQYF. In DNA, the CDR3 is TGCGCCAGCAGCCAAGATTTCGCGGGGGAGTATTTTGGGGGCGAGCAGTACTTC.

The gene calls are TRBV27 and TRBJ2-7, with TRBD1 matching over 9 bases. V shed 6 bases, J shed 5 bases, and the junction held 5 bases outside the gene matches. Germline CDR1 reads MNHEY; CDR2 reads SMNVEV (reference sequence). CDR3 length equals 13 residues. The DNA for the CDR3 is TGTGCCAGCAGGGGGACAGGGAGGAACGAGCAGTACTTC. Translation gives CASRGTGRNEQYF.

The chain has TRBV28 and TRBJ2-5; 8 nucleotides align to TRBD1. After removal of 5 bases from V and 5 bases from J, the junction contained 7 bases not matched to a gene. The CDR3 has 14 amino acids. Per the germline V gene, CDR1 is MDHEN and CDR2 is SYDVKM. The CDR3 here is CASSPQGVDETQYF. The CDR3 nucleotides are TGTGCCAGCAGTCCACAGGGGGTTGATGAGACCCAGTACTTC. Full variable domain (missing parts from reference TRBV28 and TRBJ2-5): DVKVTQSSRYLVKRTGEKVFLECVQDMDHENMFWYRQDPGLGLRLIYFSYDVKMKEKGDIPEGYSVSREKKERFSLILESASTNQTSMYLCASSPQGVDETQYFGPGTRLLVL.

The genes are TRBV2 and TRBJ2-2; 11 bases fit TRBD2. This CDR3 is 16 amino acids long. The V segment lost 3 bases and the J segment 5 bases; nucleotides outside the gene matches: 5. Germline values: CDR1 SNHLY, CDR2 FYNNEI. The CDR3 reads CASSDIAGGGTGELFF. The CDR3 DNA reads as TGTGCCAGCAGTGATATAGCGGGAGGGGGGACCGGGGAGCTGTTTTTT. Together with reference TRBV2 and TRBJ2-2, the CDR3 gives the full variable domain: EPEVTQTPSHQVTQMGQEVILRCVPISNHLYFYWYRQILGQKVEFLVSFYNNEISEKSEIFDDQFSVERPDGSNFTLKIRSTKLEDSAMYFCASSDIAGGGTGELFFGEGSRLTVL.

V and J are TRBV9 and TRBJ1-6, with TRBD1 matching 9 bases. This CDR3 is 17 amino acids long. V lost 3 bases to trimming and J lost 3 bases; unmatched junction nucleotides: 7. Germline V CDR1 and CDR2: SGDLS, YYNGEE. Here the CDR3 reads CASSAGQGSFYNSPLHF. The CDR3 nucleotides are TGTGCCAGCAGCGCCGGACAGGGGTCGTTCTATAATTCACCCCTCCACTTT. The whole variable domain, remainder taken from reference TRBV9 and TRBJ1-6, is DSGVTQTPKHLITATGQRVTLRCSPRSGDLSVYWYQQSLDQGLQFLIQYYNGEERAKGNILERFSAQQFPDLHSELNLSSLELGDSALYFCASSAGQGSFYNSPLHFGNGTRLTVT.

This sequence joins TRBV27 and TRBJ2-7, with TRBD1 identical over 8 bases. Germline trimming cut 5 bases from V and 4 bases from J; bases unmatched to any gene: 7. Germline assignment: CDR1 MNHEY and CDR2 SMNVEV (reference sequence). The CDR3 has 14 residues. CDR3 sequence: CASSPGQGPYEQYF. CDR3 coding DNA: TGTGCCAGCAGTCCCGGACAGGGTCCGTACGAGCAGTACTTC.

The J gene is TRBJ2-7, the V gene TRBV6-5; D is undetermined. From germline, CDR1 is MNHEY and CDR2 SVGAGI. The CDR3 is made up of 13 amino acids. Trimming left V 6 bases short and J 6 bases short, with 15 bases between. The CDR3 protein is CASSAIGPGEQYF. The DNA for the CDR3 is TGTGCCAGCAGCGCGATTGGGCCTGGCGAGCAGTACTTC.

The V and J genes are TRBV7-9 and TRBJ1-1; D is undetermined. This CDR3 has 15 residues. V lost 0 bases to trimming and J lost 4 bases, with 12 bases between them. CDR1 and CDR2 from the germline V gene are SEHNR and FQNEAQ (reference sequence). This chain's CDR3 is CASSLASTRGTEAFF. CDR3 DNA: TGTGCCAGCAGCTTAGCGAGCACCCGGGGCACTGAAGCTTTCTTT.

In its sample, this clone was seen a few times. J is TRBJ2-7 and V is TRBV19; 10 bases match TRBD1. This CDR3 has 15 residues. Germline V gene lookup returns CDR1 LNHDA and CDR2 SQIVND (reference sequence). V gave up 5 bases and J gave up 0 bases; unmatched junction bases: 4. The CDR3 is CASSPRTGGSYEQYF. For the CDR3, the DNA is TGTGCCAGTAGTCCTCGGACAGGGGGCTCCTACGAGCAGTACTTC.

This clone was found a few times. The chain joins TRBV27 to TRBJ1-6; TRBD1 might be the D (6 bases). The length of the CDR3 is 16 residues. The V end was cut by 5 bases, the J end by 9 bases, with 20 bases between. The germline V gene has CDR1 MNHEY and CDR2 SMNVEV (reference sequence). The CDR3: CASSPSSQGKGSPLHF. The CDR3 DNA is TGTGCCAGCAGTCCCTCCTCCCAGGGGAAGGGTTCACCCCTCCACTTT.

The chain uses TRBV19 and TRBJ1-4, with D possibly matching TRBD1 (6 bases). CDR3 length: 19 amino acids. Germline V gene sequence: CDR1 LNHDA, CDR2 SQIVND (reference sequence). Trimming stripped 3 bases from V and 0 bases from J, with 20 bases between. In DNA, the CDR3 is TGTGCCAGTAGTATCCCAGAAAATGGGACACCCACAACTAATGAAAAACTGTTTTTT. Encoded protein: CASSIPENGTPTTNEKLFF.

The V and J genes are TRBV4-1 and TRBJ2-7; TRBD2 aligns across 12 bases. After removal of 4 bases from V and 2 bases from J, the junction contained 6 bases not matched to a gene. This CDR3 is built from 16 residues. From germline, CDR1 is MGHRA and CDR2 YSYEKL. The DNA for the CDR3 is TGCGCCAGCAGCCGAGGACTAGCGGGACTTACCTACGAGCAGTACTTC. Encoded protein: CASSRGLAGLTYEQYF.

The genes are TRBV27 and TRBJ2-1; tentatively, D is TRBD1 (5 bases). Germline V gives CDR1 MNHEY, CDR2 SMNVEV (reference sequence). V lost 5 bases and J lost 10, with 12 bases in between. This CDR3 spans 12 amino acids. This CDR3 is CASSPDSLEQFF. The DNA of the CDR3 is TGTGCCAGCAGTCCCGACAGCTTAGAGCAGTTCTTC.

The chain combines TRBV6-5 with TRBJ2-1; TRBD1 matches 9 bases. After removal of 4 bases from V and 4 bases from J, the junction contained 8 bases not matched to a gene. Germline V lookup: CDR1 MNHEY, CDR2 SVGAGI. The CDR3 extends over 16 amino acids. The CDR3: CASSFAGTGTYNEQFF. The CDR3 bases are TGTGCCAGCAGTTTCGCCGGGACAGGGACATACAATGAGCAGTTCTTC.

For this clone: Additional DNA sequences in this sample encode the identical CDR3. This rearrangement joins TRBV2 to TRBJ2-3; tentatively, D is TRBD2 (6 bases). The length of the CDR3 is 14 residues. V lost 4 bases and J 2 bases, leaving 10 bases between the germline ends. Germline CDR1 reads SNHLY; CDR2 reads FYNNEI. The CDR3 here is CASSVGGSTDTQYF. CDR3 DNA sequence: TGTGCCAGCAGTGTTGGGGGGTCCACAGATACGCAGTATTTT.

The chain has TRBV28 and TRBJ1-1; possible D gene TRBD1, 6 bases. Germline V gene lookup returns CDR1 MDHEN and CDR2 SYDVKM. The CDR3 sequence is 15 residues long. V was pared by 5 bases and J by 2 bases, with 15 bases between. The CDR3, as DNA: TGTGCCAGCAGTCCGGGGGGGGCAGGAAACACTGAAGCTTTCTTT. Its translation: CASSPGGAGNTEAFF.

V gene TRBV19 combines with J gene TRBJ1-2; possibly TRBD1 for D (5 bases). The CDR3 covers 16 residues. From germline, CDR1 is LNHDA and CDR2 SQIVND (reference sequence). The V end was cut by 5 bases, the J end by 8 bases, with 24 bases between. The CDR3 is CASSAITGIQQEGYTF. DNA for the CDR3: TGTGCCAGTAGTGCAATAACAGGAATTCAACAGGAGGGCTACACCTTC.

The chain joins TRBV19 to TRBJ1-2; D not certain. The CDR3 runs 13 residues. Per the germline V gene, CDR1 is LNHDA and CDR2 is SQIVND (reference sequence). Trimming stripped 7 bases from V and 0 bases from J, with 9 bases between. CDR3 residues: CASTERANYGYTF. The CDR3 DNA is TGTGCCAGTACTGAAAGAGCTAACTATGGCTACACCTTC.

This clone was counted a few times. In DNA, the CDR3 is TGTGCCAGCAGCCCCTCGTCGGCAGGAACCGGGGAGCTGTTTTTT. It encodes CASSPSSAGTGELFF. V is TRBV11-2 and J is TRBJ2-2, with unresolved D. This CDR3 has 15 residues. Germline V CDR1 and CDR2: SGHAT, FQNNGV. Trimming left V 5 bases short and J 5 bases short, with 15 bases between.

The rearrangement uses TRBV4-2 and TRBJ1-4, with no clear D. The CDR3 loop spans 16 amino acids. Germline V lookup: CDR1 LGHNA, CDR2 YNFKEQ. V shed 3 bases and J shed 0 bases, with 11 bases lying between them. The CDR3: CASSQGDRATNEKLFF. The CDR3 region has the DNA TGTGCCAGCAGCCAGGGCGACCGAGCAACTAATGAAAAACTGTTTTTT.

The chain combines TRBV11-2 with TRBJ2-7; 7 bases fit TRBD1. With 1 base clipped from V and 3 bases from J, the junction kept 3 bases outside the gene matches. The CDR3 has 14 residues. The germline CDR1 and CDR2 sequences are SGHAT and FQNNGV. CDR3 DNA sequence: TGTGCCAGCAGCTTAGGACAGGGAATCTACGAGCAGTACTTC. Translation: CASSLGQGIYEQYF.

The chain joins TRBV5-1 to TRBJ1-2; possible D gene TRBD1, 6 bases. This CDR3 comprises 16 residues. Germline V lookup: CDR1 SGHRS, CDR2 YFSETQ. The V and J ends lost 0 bases and 3 bases respectively, with 15 bases between them. The CDR3 loop reads CASSLVWGTRDYGYTF. Written as DNA, the CDR3 is TGCGCCAGCAGCTTGGTTTGGGGGACAAGGGACTATGGCTACACCTTC.